This TCR beta chain is drawn from a study of patients and donors after allogeneic stem cell transplantation. The germline V and J ends were trimmed by 4 bases and 7 bases, with 17 bases remaining between them. The germline V gene encodes CDR1 MNHEY and CDR2 SVGEGT. The CDR3 contains 14 residues. Only one count was recorded for this clonotype. TCRdb ran MiXCR on the RT-PCR reads and lists one entry per CDR3 protein. The sample lists about a million distinct CDR3 sequences; 18% were seen once. This TCR came from a human donor who was either an allogeneic HSCT recipient or a stem cell or donor lymphocyte infusion donor (not recorded which). It is not recorded whose cells these are; they may come from a transplant donor. The chain combines TRBV6-2 or TRBV6-3 with TRBJ2-7, with TRBD1 as a possible D gene (6 bases). Input material: blood, either unsorted or a sorted T cell fraction (not recorded which). CDR3 sequence (DNA): TGTGCCAGCAGTTCCGGATCGAACAGGGAAGAGCAGTACTTC. This encodes CASSSGSNREEQYF.